The source of this TCR beta chain is a study of blood T cell repertoires in COVID-19. One Seattle source followed patients from active infection through their disease course. As originally analysed: Reference gene primers were amplified, and this amplification served to estimate nucleated cell counts. TCRdb keeps only in-frame clones here, not all; method: immunoSEQ multiplex PCR. From that table come the V and J calls and clone size; the DNA was used to work out D and trimming. The table lists a few hundred thousand clones, approximately 90% of them singletons. Between the trimmed V and J ends, which lost 0 bases and 10 bases, there was a span of 16 bases. The length of the CDR3 is 14 residues. From germline, CDR1 is SQVTM and CDR2 ANQGSEA.

The TCR comes from a man aged 18 to 30 with COVID-19, enrolled during active disease. V gene TRBV29-1 combines with J gene TRBJ2-1, with D possibly being TRBD2 (6 bases). The material sequenced was peripheral blood. CDR3 sequence reads: CSVEEGGVFGEQFF. The DNA for the CDR3 is TGCAGCGTTGAAGAAGGCGGGGTGTTTGGAGAGCAGTTCTTC.